Listed here is a single T cell receptor beta chain. The antigen remains undetermined. The germline gives CDR1 MNHNS, CDR2 SASEGT. The CDR3 consists of 14 residues. The J segment lost 7 bases and the V segment lost 6 bases, leaving 6 bases of the junction unmatched. These data originate in a study of CD8+ T cells in alopecia areata. Regarding the study as a whole: Sequence data from scalp samples additionally include resident alphabeta T cells of normal skin. Clonality in the scalp and expanded CD8+ clones ranked among the top 100 were significantly decreased by tofacitinib.

This sample's treatment: oral pan-JAK inhibitor, 5-10 mg twice daily. The authors extracted RNA and reverse transcribed it into cDNA as the sequencing template. Here immunoSEQ multiplex PCR was the method, and the copy in TCRdb shows in-frame clones only, minus some. The sample has approximately 210,000 clones; 45% to 75% are singletons. The sequenced sample was CD4+ T cells sorted from blood, obtained at week 4, from a patient treated with tofacitinib. The TCR originated in a human donor with alopecia areata. The J gene is TRBJ2-2, the V gene TRBV6-1; 9 positions agree with TRBD2. CDR3 sequence reads: CASRRTSENGELFF. In DNA, the CDR3 is TGTGCCAGCAGAAGGACTAGCGAGAACGGGGAGCTGTTTTTT.